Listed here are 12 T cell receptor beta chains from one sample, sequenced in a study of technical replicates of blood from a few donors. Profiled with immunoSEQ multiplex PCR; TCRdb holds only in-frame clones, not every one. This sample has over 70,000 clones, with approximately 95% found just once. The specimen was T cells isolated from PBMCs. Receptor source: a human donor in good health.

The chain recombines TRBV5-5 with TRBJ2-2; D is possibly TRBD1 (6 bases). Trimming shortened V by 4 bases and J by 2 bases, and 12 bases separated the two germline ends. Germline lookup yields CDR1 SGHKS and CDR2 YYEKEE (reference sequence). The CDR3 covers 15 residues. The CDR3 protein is CASSPGTINTGELFF. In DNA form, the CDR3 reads TGTGCCAGCAGCCCCGGGACAATAAACACCGGGGAGCTGTTTTTT.

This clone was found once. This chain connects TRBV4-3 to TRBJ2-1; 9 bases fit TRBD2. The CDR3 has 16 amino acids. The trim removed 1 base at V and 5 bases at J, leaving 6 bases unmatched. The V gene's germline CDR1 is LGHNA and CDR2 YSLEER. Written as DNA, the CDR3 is TGCGCCAGCAGCCAAGTCAGACTAGCGGTGAACAATGAGCAGTTCTTC. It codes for CASSQVRLAVNNEQFF.

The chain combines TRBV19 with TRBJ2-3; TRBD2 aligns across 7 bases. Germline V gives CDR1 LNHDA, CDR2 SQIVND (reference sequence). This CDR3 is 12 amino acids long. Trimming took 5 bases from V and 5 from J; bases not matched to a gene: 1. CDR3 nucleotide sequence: TGTGCCAGTAGTTGGGGGGGAGATACGCAGTATTTT. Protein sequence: CASSWGGDTQYF. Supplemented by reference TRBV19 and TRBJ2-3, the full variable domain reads DGGITQSPKYLFRKEGQNVTLSCEQNLNHDAMYWYRQDPGQGLRLIYYSQIVNDFQKGDIAEGYSVSREKKESFPLTVTSAQKNPTAFYLCASSWGGDTQYFGPGTRLTVL.

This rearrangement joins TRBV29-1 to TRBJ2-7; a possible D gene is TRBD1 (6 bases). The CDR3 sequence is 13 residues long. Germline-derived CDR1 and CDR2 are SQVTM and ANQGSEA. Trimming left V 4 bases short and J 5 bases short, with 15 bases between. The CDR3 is CSVATGFKDEQYF. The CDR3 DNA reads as TGCAGCGTTGCAACAGGGTTTAAGGACGAGCAGTACTTC.

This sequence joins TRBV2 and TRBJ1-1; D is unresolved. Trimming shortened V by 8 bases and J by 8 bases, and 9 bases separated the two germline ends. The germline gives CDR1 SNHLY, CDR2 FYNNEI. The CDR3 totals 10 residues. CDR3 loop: CASAGLEAFF. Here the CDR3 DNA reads TGTGCCAGCGCCGGGTTAGAAGCTTTCTTT.

The chain's CDR3 is CASSETGLGELFF. The CDR3 DNA is TGTGCCAGCAGCGAGACAGGGCTCGGGGAGCTGTTTTTT. This sequence joins TRBV7-6 and TRBJ2-2; 7 bases agree with TRBD1. The CDR3 sequence is 13 residues long. Germline values: CDR1 SGHVS, CDR2 FNYEAQ. With V trimmed by 5 bases and J by 7 bases, 4 bases remained unmatched.

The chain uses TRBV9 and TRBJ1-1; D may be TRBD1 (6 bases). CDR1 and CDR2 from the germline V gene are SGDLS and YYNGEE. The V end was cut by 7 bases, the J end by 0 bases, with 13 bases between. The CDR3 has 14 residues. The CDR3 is CASAGGQLNTEAFF. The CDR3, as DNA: TGTGCCAGCGCCGGGGGGCAACTGAACACTGAAGCTTTCTTT.

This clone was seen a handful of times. CDR3: CASSWTSGTIYEQYF. The CDR3 bases are TGCGCCAGCAGCTGGACTAGCGGGACGATCTACGAGCAGTACTTC. V gene TRBV5-1 combines with J gene TRBJ2-7, with 12 bases matching TRBD2. J was trimmed by 3 bases and V by 3 bases; bases with no gene match: 4. CDR1 and CDR2 (germline): SGHRS, YFSETQ. The CDR3 runs to 15 residues.

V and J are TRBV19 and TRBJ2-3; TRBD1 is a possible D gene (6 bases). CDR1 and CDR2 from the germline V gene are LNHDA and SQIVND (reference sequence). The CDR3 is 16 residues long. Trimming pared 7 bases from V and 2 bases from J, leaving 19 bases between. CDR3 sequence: CASTTAQGGYTDTQYF. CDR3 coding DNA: TGTGCCAGTACTACTGCACAGGGCGGGTACACAGATACGCAGTATTTT.

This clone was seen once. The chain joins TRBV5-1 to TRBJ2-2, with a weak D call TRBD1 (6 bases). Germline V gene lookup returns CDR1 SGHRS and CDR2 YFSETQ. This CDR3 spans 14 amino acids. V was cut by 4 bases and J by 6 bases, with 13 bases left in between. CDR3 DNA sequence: TGCGCCAGCAGCGAGACAGGTTACTCCGGGGAGCTGTTTTTT. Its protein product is CASSETGYSGELFF.

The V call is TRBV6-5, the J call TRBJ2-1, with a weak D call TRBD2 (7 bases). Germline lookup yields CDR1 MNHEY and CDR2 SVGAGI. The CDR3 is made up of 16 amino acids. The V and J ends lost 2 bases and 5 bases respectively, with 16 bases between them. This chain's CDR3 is CASSYHLGEGDNEQFF. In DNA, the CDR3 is TGTGCCAGCAGTTACCATCTCGGGGAGGGGGACAATGAGCAGTTCTTC.

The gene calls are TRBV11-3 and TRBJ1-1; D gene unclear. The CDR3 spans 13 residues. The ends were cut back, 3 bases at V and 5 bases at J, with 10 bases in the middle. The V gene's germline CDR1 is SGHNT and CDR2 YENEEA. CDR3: CASSFEVLTEAFF. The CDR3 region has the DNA TGTGCCAGCAGCTTTGAGGTCTTGACTGAAGCTTTCTTT.